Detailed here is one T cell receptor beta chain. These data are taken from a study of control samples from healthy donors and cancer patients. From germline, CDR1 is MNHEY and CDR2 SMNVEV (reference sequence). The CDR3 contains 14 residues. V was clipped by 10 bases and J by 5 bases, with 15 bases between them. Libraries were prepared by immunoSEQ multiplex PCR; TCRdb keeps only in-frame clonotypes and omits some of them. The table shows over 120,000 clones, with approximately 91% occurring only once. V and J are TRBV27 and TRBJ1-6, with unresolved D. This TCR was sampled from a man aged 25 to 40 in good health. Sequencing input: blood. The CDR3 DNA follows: TGTGCCACCTCCTCGTGGAGGAATAATTCACCCCTCCACTTT. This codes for CATSSWRNNSPLHF.